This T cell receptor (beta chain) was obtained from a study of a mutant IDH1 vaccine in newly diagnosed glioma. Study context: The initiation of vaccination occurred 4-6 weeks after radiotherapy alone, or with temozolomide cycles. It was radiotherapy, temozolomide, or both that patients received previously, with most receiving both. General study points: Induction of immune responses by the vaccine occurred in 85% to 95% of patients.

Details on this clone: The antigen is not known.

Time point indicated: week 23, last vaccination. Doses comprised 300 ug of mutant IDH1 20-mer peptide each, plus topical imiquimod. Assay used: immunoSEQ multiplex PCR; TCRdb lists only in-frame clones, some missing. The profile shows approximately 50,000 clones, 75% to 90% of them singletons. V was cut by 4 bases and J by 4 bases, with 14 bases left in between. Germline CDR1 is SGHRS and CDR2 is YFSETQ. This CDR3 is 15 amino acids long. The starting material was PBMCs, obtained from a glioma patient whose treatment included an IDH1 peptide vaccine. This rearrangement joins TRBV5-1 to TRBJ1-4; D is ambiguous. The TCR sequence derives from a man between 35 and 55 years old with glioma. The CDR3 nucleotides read TGCGCCAGCAGCGAGGCCTCCGCGGTTAATGAAAAACTGTTTTTT. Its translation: CASSEASAVNEKLFF.